The 20 T cell receptor beta chains reported below all come from one sample, sequenced in a study of cytomegalovirus exposure and HLA in healthy donors. The PCR employed 60 Vbeta primers together with 13 Jbeta primers. Profiled with immunoSEQ multiplex PCR; TCRdb holds only in-frame clones, not every one. The sample lists around 140,000 clones, more than 75% occurring once. Material: PBMCs. The receptors stem from a woman between 25 and 40 years old in good health and CMV-seronegative.

This sequence joins TRBV28 and TRBJ1-2, with D perhaps TRBD1 (5 bases). Germline V lookup: CDR1 MDHEN, CDR2 SYDVKM. The CDR3 has 15 residues. Trimming shortened V by 5 bases and J by 6 bases, and 19 bases separated the two germline ends. In DNA form, the CDR3 reads TGTGCCAGCAGTCCGAACGGGTACCAGGGCCATGGCTACACCTTC. Translating gives CASSPNGYQGHGYTF.

The chain recombines TRBV5-1 with TRBJ2-1; possibly TRBD2 for D (5 bases). This CDR3 has 13 amino acids. V dropped 4 bases and J dropped 4 bases, with 9 bases sitting between them. The germline CDR1 and CDR2 sequences are SGHRS and YFSETQ. In DNA, the CDR3 is TGCGCCAGCAGCCCCGGAGGATACAATGAGCAGTTCTTC. It specifies CASSPGGYNEQFF.

The chain has TRBV5-6 and TRBJ2-7; D gene uncertain. The V and J ends lost 2 bases and 1 base respectively, with 7 bases between them. Germline V gene data show CDR1 as SGHDT and CDR2 as YYEEEE. The CDR3 extends over 13 amino acids. The CDR3 protein is CASSLDFSYEQYF. DNA for the CDR3: TGTGCCAGCAGCTTAGACTTTTCCTACGAGCAGTACTTC.

V and J are TRBV6-6 and TRBJ2-7, with 7 bases identical to TRBD1. Per the germline V gene, CDR1 is MNHNY and CDR2 is SVGAGI (reference sequence). This CDR3 has 15 residues. V lost 6 bases and J lost 0; bases outside the gene matches: 8. CDR3 region: CASRSDRVGSYEQYF. In nucleotides, the CDR3 is TGTGCCAGCAGGTCTGACAGGGTAGGCTCCTACGAGCAGTACTTC.

The chain joins TRBV6-5 to TRBJ2-2; TRBD2 matches 13 bases. The germline CDR1 and CDR2 sequences are MNHEY and SVGAGI. The CDR3 consists of 13 residues. With 7 bases clipped from V and 11 bases from J, the junction kept 4 bases outside the gene matches. CDR3 protein: CASKLAGGQELFF. The CDR3 bases are TGTGCCAGCAAACTAGCGGGGGGGCAAGAGCTGTTTTTT.

The V gene is TRBV19, the J gene TRBJ2-2, with TRBD1 identical over 9 bases. V shed 4 bases, J shed 1 base, and the junction held 10 bases outside the gene matches. This CDR3 contains 18 residues. In germline, CDR1 is LNHDA, CDR2 SQIVND (reference sequence). CDR3 nucleotides: TGTGCCAGTAGTAAATATGGGACAGGGACTCGGAACACCGGGGAGCTGTTTTTT. Its protein product is CASSKYGTGTRNTGELFF.

A remark on this clone: This specimen includes other DNA sequences encoding the same CDR3. The CDR3 region is CASSPQGYQETQYF. The CDR3 region has the DNA TGTGCCAGCAGCCCACAGGGGTACCAAGAGACCCAGTACTTC. The chain combines TRBV7-7 with TRBJ2-5, with 7 bases identical to TRBD1. Germline V CDR1 and CDR2: SSHAT, FNYEAQ (reference sequence). CDR3 length: 14 residues. J gave up 0 bases and V 5 bases, and 3 bases lay outside the gene matches.

CDR3 coding DNA: TGCGCCAGCAGCCGGCCCGGGGCTAACTATGGCTACACCTTC. This codes for CASSRPGANYGYTF. The chain recombines TRBV4-1 with TRBJ1-2; the D is unclear. The CDR3 runs 14 residues. V was shortened by 4 bases and J by 0 bases, with 9 bases between the two germline ends. The germline V gene encodes CDR1 MGHRA and CDR2 YSYEKL.

DNA for the CDR3: TGTGCCAGCAGCTTAGGCGGGGGATGGGGGGGAAACACTGAAGCTTTCTTT. Its protein product is CASSLGGGWGGNTEAFF. This sequence joins TRBV7-2 and TRBJ1-1; D might be TRBD1 (5 bases). The CDR3 covers 17 residues. V was cut by 1 base and J by 2 bases, with 17 bases left in between. Germline-derived CDR1 and CDR2 are SGHTA and FQGNSA.

V and J are TRBV18 and TRBJ2-7, with TRBD2 as a possible D gene (6 bases). CDR3 length: 17 amino acids. V was cut by 0 bases and J by 3 bases, with 18 bases left in between. The germline gives CDR1 KGHSH, CDR2 LQKENI. In nucleotides, the CDR3 is TGTGCCAGCTCACCACCGTCCAGAGGAGGGATTTACTACGAGCAGTACTTC. Amino acid sequence: CASSPPSRGGIYYEQYF.

The V call is TRBV28, the J call TRBJ2-3, with 9 bases that match TRBD2. CDR3 length: 16 amino acids. Germline V gene sequence: CDR1 MDHEN, CDR2 SYDVKM. The ends lost 2 bases at V and 3 bases at J; junction bases unmatched: 6. The CDR3 is CASSLASSGETDTQYF. Here the CDR3 DNA reads TGTGCCAGCAGTTTAGCGTCTAGCGGGGAAACAGATACGCAGTATTTT.

This clone was picked up one time. The J gene is TRBJ2-5, the V gene TRBV5-1, with D possibly TRBD2 on 7 matching bases. The CDR3 extends over 15 amino acids. CDR1 SGHRS and CDR2 YFSETQ come from the germline V gene. The germline V and J ends were trimmed by 4 bases and 6 bases, with 19 bases remaining between them. CDR3: CASSPDGQRGKTQYF. The CDR3 DNA reads TGCGCCAGCAGCCCAGATGGACAGCGGGGAAAGACCCAGTACTTC.

The chain uses TRBV7-8 and TRBJ2-4, with 8 bases fitting TRBD1. After removal of 4 bases from V and 7 bases from J, the junction contained 3 bases not matched to a gene. Germline V gene sequence: CDR1 SGHVS, CDR2 FQNEAQ. CDR3 length equals 13 residues. The CDR3 sequence is CASSWTGLNIQYF. In nucleotides, the CDR3 is TGTGCCAGCAGCTGGACAGGGTTGAACATTCAGTACTTC.

This clone came up a few times. The CDR3 coding sequence is TGTGCCAGCAGTGCCCTCGGCTCTGGAAACACCATATATTTT. This sequence encodes CASSALGSGNTIYF. The chain links TRBV6-1 to TRBJ1-3; D is unresolved. Trimming took 4 bases from V and 0 from J, leaving 7 bases between them. The V gene's germline CDR1 is MNHNS and CDR2 SASEGT. This CDR3 has 14 residues.

The genes are TRBV28 and TRBJ1-2, with D perhaps TRBD1 (6 bases). The V gene lost 7 bases and the J gene lost 8 bases, with 23 bases spanning the gap. CDR1 and CDR2 (germline): MDHEN, SYDVKM. The CDR3 length is 15 residues. CDR3 amino acids: CASINLRDTLKGYTF. For the CDR3, the DNA is TGTGCCAGCATCAATCTCCGGGACACCTTAAAGGGCTACACCTTC.

The chain employs TRBV11-2 and TRBJ1-3, with D possibly TRBD1 on 6 matching bases. Looked up from germline, CDR1 is SGHAT and CDR2 is FQNNGV. The CDR3 has 17 residues. V was pared by 1 base and J by 0 bases, with 13 bases between. CDR3 DNA sequence: TGTGCCAGCAGCTTAGGTGGGGGCCCTAGCTCTGGAAACACCATATATTTT. It codes for CASSLGGGPSSGNTIYF.

V gene TRBV28 combines with J gene TRBJ1-5; perhaps TRBD1 as D (6 bases). From germline, CDR1 is MDHEN and CDR2 SYDVKM. This CDR3 is 15 amino acids long. V dropped 6 bases and J dropped 2 bases, with 14 bases sitting between them. This CDR3 is CASSLAGGRNQPQHF. CDR3 in DNA: TGTGCCAGCAGCCTTGCGGGGGGGCGCAATCAGCCCCAGCATTTT.

J is TRBJ2-4 and V is TRBV5-6; D is perhaps TRBD1 (5 bases). The V end was cut by 1 base, the J end by 2 bases, with 10 bases between. CDR1 is SGHDT and CDR2 is YYEEEE in the germline V gene. The CDR3 contains 15 residues. For the CDR3, the DNA is TGTGCCAGCAGCTTGTGGGCAGGGCCCAAAAACATTCAGTACTTC. The encoded protein is CASSLWAGPKNIQYF.

This rearrangement joins TRBV6-1 to TRBJ1-1; D unresolved. Per the germline V gene, CDR1 is MNHNS and CDR2 is SASEGT. The CDR3 length is 11 residues. The germline V and J ends were trimmed by 6 bases and 8 bases, with 10 bases remaining between them. In nucleotides, the CDR3 is TGTGCCAGCAGGAATGAGGAGGAAGCTTTCTTT. It codes for CASRNEEEAFF.

The gene calls are TRBV7-2 and TRBJ2-7; a possible D gene is TRBD2 (5 bases). CDR1 is SGHTA and CDR2 is FQGNSA in the germline V gene. Trimming shortened V by 3 bases and J by 11 bases, and 11 bases separated the two germline ends. The CDR3 has 11 residues. The CDR3 loop is CASSLEEREYF. CDR3 nucleotide sequence: TGTGCCAGCAGCTTGGAGGAAAGGGAGTACTTC.